Listed below are T cell receptor beta chains from one sample, sequenced in a study of OX40 agonist ivuxolimab in advanced cancers. Clones were read by immunoSEQ multiplex PCR, and TCRdb kept only the in-frame ones, dropping some. This table holds about 97,000 clones, approximately 87% found once. This specimen was CD4+ or CD8+ T cells sorted from blood, taken in a trial of the OX40 agonist ivuxolimab. All receptors derive from an adult with an advanced solid tumor such as melanoma, head and neck, liver or kidney cancer. CDR3s include the opening cysteine and the closing phenylalanine or tryptophan. The D gene is left open where the match is weak. Clone size, where shown, is once, few, many, or a class for clones that have expanded.

.	TRBV6-6	.	TRBJ2-7	CASTDGGREQYF	TGTGCCAGCACCGACGGGGGGCGGGAGCAGTACTTC
.	TRBV6-6	.	TRBJ2-7	CASSDMQGAYEQYF	TGTGCCAGCAGTGATATGCAGGGAGCCTACGAGCAGTACTTC
.	TRBV6-1	.	TRBJ1-5	CASSDKGYSNQPQHF	TGTGCCAGCAGTGATAAAGGGTATAGCAATCAGCCCCAGCATTTT
.	TRBV14	few	TRBJ1-1	CASSQVKAFF	TGTGCCAGCAGCCAAGTGAAAGCTTTCTTT
.	TRBV30	.	TRBJ2-2	CAWSVQGTGELFF	TGTGCCTGGAGTGTACAGGGCACCGGGGAGCTGTTTTTT
.	TRBV30	.	TRBJ1-3	CAWSKRQGHSGNTIYF	TGTGCCTGGAGTAAGCGGCAGGGCCACTCTGGAAACACCATATATTTT
.	TRBV30	.	TRBJ1-4	CAWSVRGRGATNEKLFF	TGTGCCTGGAGTGTACGTGGGAGGGGGGCAACTAATGAAAAACTGTTTTTT
.	TRBV7-9	.	TRBJ1-2	CASSSPWGGDYGYTF	TGTGCCAGCAGCTCCCCTTGGGGGGGTGACTATGGCTACACCTTC
.	TRBV2	.	TRBJ2-1	CASRPLGTRNNEQFF	TGTGCCAGCAGACCCTTAGGAACTAGGAACAATGAGCAGTTCTTC
TRBD2	TRBV5-6	.	TRBJ2-3	CASSLYGTSGRARDTQYF	TGTGCCAGCAGCTTATATGGGACCAGCGGGAGGGCCAGGGATACGCAGTATTTT
.	TRBV4-1	once	TRBJ2-7	CASSQKGQGGEQYF	TGCGCCAGCAGCCAAAAAGGTCAGGGGGGCGAGCAGTACTTC
.	TRBV30	.	TRBJ2-2	CAWRLGGELFF	TGTGCCTGGAGATTGGGGGGGGAGCTGTTTTTT
TRBD2	TRBV2	.	TRBJ2-3	CASSDLAGGATDTQYF	TGTGCCAGCAGTGACCTCGCGGGGGGGGCCACAGATACGCAGTATTTT
TRBD2	TRBV11-2	.	TRBJ2-5	CASSGMTGGRQETQYF	TGTGCCAGCAGCGGAATGACGGGGGGGCGCCAAGAGACCCAGTACTTC
TRBD2	TRBV27	once	TRBJ2-5	CASIPTAGLQTQYF	TGTGCCAGCATTCCGACAGCGGGGCTGCAGACCCAGTACTTC
TRBD1	TRBV5-1	.	TRBJ2-7	CASSLGKGAYEQYF	TGCGCCAGCAGCTTGGGGAAGGGGGCATACGAGCAGTACTTC
TRBD2	TRBV30	once	TRBJ2-1	CAWTSGSSYNEQFF	TGTGCCTGGACTAGCGGGAGCTCCTACAATGAGCAGTTCTTC
TRBD1	TRBV30	.	TRBJ1-6	CAWNRQGDSPLHF	TGTGCCTGGAATCGGCAGGGGGATTCACCCCTCCACTTT
.	TRBV13	.	TRBJ1-2	CASSFAGVVEGYTF	TGTGCCAGCAGCTTTGCAGGGGTAGTGGAGGGCTACACCTTC
.	TRBV7-2	.	TRBJ2-7	CASSLAGGQEQYF	TGTGCCAGCAGCTTAGCCGGGGGACAGGAGCAGTACTTC
TRBD2	TRBV11-1	.	TRBJ2-7	CASSSVAGSYEQYF	TGTGCCAGCAGCTCCGTAGCGGGGTCCTACGAGCAGTACTTC
.	TRBV7-3	.	TRBJ1-5	CASSQGANQPQHF	TGTGCCAGCAGCCAAGGGGCCAATCAGCCCCAGCATTTT
TRBD2	TRBV5-1	.	TRBJ2-3	CASRYRLAGGSDTQYF	TGCGCCAGCAGATATCGACTAGCGGGGGGGTCAGATACGCAGTATTTT
.	TRBV11-3	.	TRBJ2-2	CASSFPVGLNTGELFF	TGTGCCAGCAGCTTCCCCGTGGGACTCAACACCGGGGAGCTGTTTTTT
TRBD1	TRBV11-3	.	TRBJ2-5	CASSWGFRQGGETQYF	TGTGCCAGCAGCTGGGGTTTTAGACAGGGTGGAGAGACCCAGTACTTC
TRBD2	TRBV13	.	TRBJ2-7	CASSLGYSGSNEQYF	TGTGCCAGCAGCTTAGGGTATAGCGGGAGTAACGAGCAGTACTTC
.	TRBV5-1	.	TRBJ1-1	CASSQMGNTEAFF	TGCGCCAGCAGCCAGATGGGTAACACTGAAGCTTTCTTT
TRBD1	TRBV19	.	TRBJ1-1	CASSPDRGGTEAFF	TGTGCCAGTAGTCCCGACAGGGGGGGGACTGAAGCTTTCTTT
.	TRBV5-6	.	TRBJ2-2	CASSLGWGIGELFF	TGTGCCAGCAGCCTTGGGTGGGGGATCGGGGAGCTGTTTTTT
TRBD2	TRBV6-5	.	TRBJ2-1	CASRVAGSYNEQFF	TGTGCCAGCAGGGTAGCGGGCTCCTACAATGAGCAGTTCTTC
.	TRBV5-1	.	TRBJ2-7	CASSLAGMSNYGQYF	TGCGCCAGCAGCTTGGCCGGGATGAGTAATTATGGGCAGTACTTC
TRBD2	TRBV19	.	TRBJ2-4	CASSTGLVNIQYF	TGTGCCAGTAGTACGGGACTAGTAAACATTCAGTACTTC
.	TRBV6-1	.	TRBJ2-1	CASSEARQVMEEQFF	TGTGCCAGCAGTGAGGCTCGACAGGTCATGGAGGAGCAGTTCTTC
TRBD2	TRBV4-3	.	TRBJ2-3	CASSQELTASGSHTDTQYF	TGCGCCAGCAGCCAAGAGTTGACGGCTAGCGGGAGTCACACAGATACGCAGTATTTT
.	TRBV30	.	TRBJ2-3	CAWSLSTDTQYF	TGTGCCTGGAGCCTGAGCACAGATACGCAGTATTTT
.	TRBV2	medium-sized	TRBJ1-2	CASSEDFLRRGYTF	TGTGCCAGCAGTGAAGACTTCCTGCGAAGGGGCTACACCTTC
TRBD2	TRBV27	.	TRBJ2-7	CASSLSRTRNEQYF	TGTGCCAGCAGTTTATCCCGGACTAGGAACGAGCAGTACTTC
TRBD1	TRBV4-1	.	TRBJ1-6	CASSQGPGQLNSPLHF	TGCGCCAGCAGCCAAGGACCGGGACAGCTAAATTCACCCCTCCACTTT
.	TRBV7-9	.	TRBJ2-1	CASSLGGIYNEQFF	TGTGCCAGCAGCTTAGGGGGGATCTACAATGAGCAGTTCTTC
.	TRBV12-5	.	TRBJ2-3	CASGLGQPSDTQYF	TGTGCTAGTGGTTTGGGACAGCCCTCCGATACGCAGTATTTT
.	TRBV5-6	once	TRBJ1-1	CASSPEGGMRNTEAFF	TGTGCCAGCAGCCCCGAGGGGGGAATGAGGAACACTGAAGCTTTCTTT
TRBD2	TRBV7-9	.	TRBJ2-1	CASSFQRLAGRGEQFF	TGTGCCAGCAGCTTTCAGCGACTAGCGGGGCGAGGTGAGCAGTTCTTC
.	TRBV7-3	once	TRBJ1-2	CASSEYRVSNYGYTF	TGTGCCAGCAGCGAATACAGGGTCTCTAACTATGGCTACACCTTC
.	TRBV13	.	TRBJ2-5	CASSRGGQQETQYF	TGTGCCAGCAGCCGCGGGGGACAGCAAGAGACCCAGTACTTC
TRBD1	TRBV9	.	TRBJ1-1	CASSPGTADDHAEAFF	TGTGCCAGCAGCCCTGGGACAGCGGACGATCATGCTGAAGCTTTCTTT
TRBD1	TRBV7-3	few	TRBJ2-1	CASSRGQNNEQFF	TGTGCCAGCAGCAGGGGGCAGAACAATGAGCAGTTCTTC
TRBD2	TRBV2	.	TRBJ2-7	CASSDGEGTYEQYF	TGTGCCAGCAGTGACGGGGAGGGAACCTACGAGCAGTACTTC
.	TRBV19	.	TRBJ1-3	CASSTAGASGNTIYF	TGTGCCAGTAGTACCGCAGGGGCCTCTGGAAACACCATATATTTT
.	TRBV11-2	.	TRBJ1-2	CASSSHYGYTF	TGTGCCAGCAGCTCTCACTATGGCTACACCTTC
TRBD1	TRBV18	.	TRBJ2-3	CASSRTGLTDTQYF	TGTGCCAGCTCTCGGACAGGGCTCACAGATACGCAGTATTTT
TRBD1	TRBV10-1	.	TRBJ2-5	CASSTGGRETQYF	TGCGCCAGCAGTACAGGGGGGAGGGAGACCCAGTACTTC
.	TRBV10-2	.	TRBJ2-2	CAIHGGTNTGELFF	TGCGCCATTCACGGGGGAACGAACACCGGGGAGCTGTTTTTT
.	TRBV4-3	.	TRBJ1-4	CASSQEIGGSEKLFF	TGCGCCAGCAGCCAAGAAATAGGGGGGAGTGAAAAACTGTTTTTT
.	TRBV10-2	.	TRBJ2-3	CASKGTSSTDTQYF	TGCGCCAGCAAAGGGACATCTAGCACAGATACGCAGTATTTT
.	TRBV11-2	.	TRBJ2-5	CASSLQGGWETQYF	TGTGCCAGCAGCCTACAGGGAGGGTGGGAGACCCAGTACTTC
.	TRBV30	few	TRBJ1-5	CAWSFSPGNQPQHF	TGTGCCTGGAGTTTCTCCCCCGGCAATCAGCCCCAGCATTTT
TRBD1	TRBV7-9	once	TRBJ1-2	CASSRTGSYGYTF	TGTGCCAGCAGCCGGACAGGGAGCTATGGCTACACCTTC